A selection of T cell receptor beta chains follows, all from one sample in a study of blood T cell repertoires in COVID-19. Sequenced by immunoSEQ multiplex PCR; TCRdb stores in-frame clones only, minus some. This sample has 120,000 to 150,000 clones, with 70% to 90% found just once. Sample: PBMCs or T cells enriched from blood (not recorded which). These receptors originate from a woman aged 45-60 years with acute COVID-19. Each CDR3 is given without its conserved first and last residue.

j_call v_call cdr3_aa
TRBJ2-3 TRBV11-3 ASSLVAGVGDTQY
TRBJ2-2 TRBV11-2 ASSPQTTSGFLTGELF
TRBJ2-3 TRBV28 ASSSQGRDTQY
TRBJ2-6 TRBV7-9 ASSLDSVRSGANVLT
TRBJ1-2 TRBV3-1/TRBV3-2 ASSQGQGKSLGYT
TRBJ1-2 TRBV3-1/TRBV3-2 ASSQYSRSNYGYT
TRBJ1-6 TRBV10-3 AISGLGGTNSPLH
TRBJ2-7 TRBV12-3/TRBV12-4 ASSKQVRSEQY
TRBJ1-1 TRBV7-3 ASSLSPDAGTEAF
TRBJ1-6 TRBV3-1/TRBV3-2 ASSQGQLRYNSPLH
TRBJ1-3 TRBV28 ASSLQHSGNTIY
TRBJ2-1 TRBV3-1/TRBV3-2 ASSPVAGVTDEQF
TRBJ2-2 TRBV3-1/TRBV3-2 ASSPPGLAGGFTGELF
TRBJ1-6 TRBV4-1 ASSHPEQGYYNSPLH
TRBJ1-5 TRBV19 ASSIGTKGSNQPQH
TRBJ2-3 TRBV12-3/TRBV12-4 ALIFEGTQY
TRBJ2-3 TRBV3-1/TRBV3-2 ASSQDLSTDTQY
TRBJ1-5 TRBV3-1/TRBV3-2 ASSHSGGGQPQH
TRBJ1-5 TRBV9 ASSREGLGQPQH
TRBJ2-3 TRBV7-9 ASSLDPQLAGLTDTQY
TRBJ1-2 TRBV12-3/TRBV12-4 ASSGGQVPDT
TRBJ2-3 TRBV7-7 ASSPGAGAADTQY
TRBJ1-5 TRBV28 ASSLGVGGTGGNQPQH
TRBJ2-2 TRBV1 TSSRQRENTGELF
TRBJ2-1 TRBV9 ASSVQGNNEQF
TRBJ2-1 TRBV4-1 ASSRDYNNEQF
TRBJ2-2 TRBV6-5 ASRGTGINTGELF
TRBJ1-1 TRBV5-1 ASSLAEGSGGTSEAF
TRBJ2-5 TRBV6-5 ASSIRGSGKETQY
TRBJ2-4 TRBV4-3 ASSQEAGGIAKNIQY
TRBJ2-7 TRBV12-3/TRBV12-4 ASCLNGADEQY
TRBJ2-1 TRBV2 ASRNPGGPGEQF
TRBJ1-2 TRBV6-5 AGGDRLSNYGYT
TRBJ2-1 TRBV7-9 ASTSTSLGYNEQF
TRBJ2-7 TRBV18 ASSLTTGQGAMHEQY
TRBJ2-1 TRBV18 ASSLAGGSYNEQF
TRBJ2-1 TRBV19 ASSFRVGEQF
TRBJ2-5 TRBV7-3 ASSPGQLQETQY
TRBJ1-1 TRBV27 ASSSRERNTEAF
TRBJ1-1 TRBV5-4 ASKRGLSTEAF
TRBJ1-3 TRBV11-2 ASSPDRGSGNTIY
TRBJ1-5 TRBV21-1 ASSNTSGNGNQPQH
TRBJ2-1 TRBV12-3/TRBV12-4 ASSLGSLEQF
TRBJ2-2 TRBV19 ASTIHSANTGELF
TRBJ2-1 TRBV24-1 ATSVDRGLGGEQF
TRBJ1-2 TRBV6-6 ASSTCRADYGYT
TRBJ1-1 TRBV24-1 ATESLGQGPLAAF
TRBJ2-5 TRBV5-8 ASRIIRVGETQY
TRBJ2-2 TRBV6-5 ASARVLNTGELF
TRBJ1-1 TRBV2 ASLLGANTEAF
TRBJ2-7 TRBV30 AWNAEPGEQY
TRBJ2-2 TRBV30 AAPGASGITGELF
TRBJ2-2 TRBV11-2 ASSGVKRELDIPGELF